The 2 T cell receptor beta chains below were found in one sample sequenced in a study of sequential checkpoint blockade in melanoma (dated by TCRdb to between 2019 and 2020). The label giving this sample's treatment or condition can be read as: randomized to nivolumab then ipilimumab (arm A) or the reverse (arm B). The library was made by the immunoSEQ multiplex PCR assay. TCRdb took over this immuneACCESS table, retaining in-frame rearrangements with V and J assigned. Such tables are incomplete; in checked studies, under half of the missing clones stem from an unresolved V gene, and the remainder is unexplained. This sample comprises about 32,000 clones, approximately 81% of them detected only once. The top ten clones comprise roughly 18% of the sample. Sequenced material: CD8+ T cells sorted from blood (inferred from file names), taken from a patient given nivolumab and ipilimumab in sequence. These receptor sequences come from a human donor with melanoma.

This clone has only a few counts. The J gene is TRBJ2-3, the V gene TRBV6-1, with D unresolved. The CDR3 is 12 amino acids. The germline gives CDR1 MNHNS, CDR2 SASEGT. Trimming took 6 bases from V and 4 from J, leaving 8 bases between them. The CDR3 loop is CASSLWPDTQYF. In DNA, the CDR3 is TGTGCCAGCAGCTTGTGGCCAGATACGCAGTATTTT.

The chain links TRBV27 to TRBJ2-7; 8 bases align to TRBD1. The trim removed 3 bases at V and 3 bases at J, leaving 4 bases unmatched. This CDR3 contains 14 residues. Germline-derived CDR1 and CDR2 are MNHEY and SMNVEV (reference sequence). The DNA for the CDR3 is TGTGCCAGCAGTTTTGACAGGGGAGTCTACGAGCAGTACTTC. This gives the protein CASSFDRGVYEQYF.